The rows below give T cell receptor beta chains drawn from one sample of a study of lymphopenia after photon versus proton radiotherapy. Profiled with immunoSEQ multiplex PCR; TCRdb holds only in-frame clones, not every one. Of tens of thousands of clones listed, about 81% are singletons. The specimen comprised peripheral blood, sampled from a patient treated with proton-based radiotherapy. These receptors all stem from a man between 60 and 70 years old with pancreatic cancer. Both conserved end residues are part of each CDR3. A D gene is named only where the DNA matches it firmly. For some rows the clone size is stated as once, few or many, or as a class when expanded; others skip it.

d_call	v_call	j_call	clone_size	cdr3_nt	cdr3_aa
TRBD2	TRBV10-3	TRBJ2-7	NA	TGTGCCATCAGTGGATCCGGGACTAGCGGGAGACACGAGCAGTACTTC	CAISGSGTSGRHEQYF
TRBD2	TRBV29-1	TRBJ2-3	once	TGCAGCGCCGGGACTAGCGGGGGGGATACGCAGTATTTT	CSAGTSGGDTQYF
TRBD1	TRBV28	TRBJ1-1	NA	TGTGCCAGCAGGTCCGGGACAGGGTACACTGAAGCTTTCTTT	CASRSGTGYTEAFF
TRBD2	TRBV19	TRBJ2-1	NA	TGTGCCAGTAGCAAAGCGGGAGTTGTTGGTAATGAGCAGTTCTTC	CASSKAGVVGNEQFF
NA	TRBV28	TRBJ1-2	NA	TGTGCCAGCACCTGGGGGGGCGGCTATGGCTACACCTTC	CASTWGGGYGYTF
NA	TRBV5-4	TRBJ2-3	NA	TGTGCCAGCAGCTTGGAGATCTCTAGCACAGATACGCAGTATTTT	CASSLEISSTDTQYF
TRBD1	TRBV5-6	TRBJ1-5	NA	TGTGCCAGCAGCTTGCGGGACAGGGTCAATCAGCCCCAGCATTTT	CASSLRDRVNQPQHF
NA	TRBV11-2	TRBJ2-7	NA	TGTGCCAGCAGCTTAGACCGGGACACTCCACCTTACGAGCAGTACTTC	CASSLDRDTPPYEQYF
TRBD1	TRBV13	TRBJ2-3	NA	TGTGCCAGCAGCCGATCCAGGGACAGGGATACAGATACGCAGTATTTT	CASSRSRDRDTDTQYF
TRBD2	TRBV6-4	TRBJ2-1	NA	TGTGCCAGCAGTGAGCTAGCGGGTGGTTTTGGCGAGCAGTTCTTC	CASSELAGGFGEQFF
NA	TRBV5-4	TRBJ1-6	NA	TGTGCCAGCAGCTCGAAGACAGGAGATAATTCACCCCTCCACTTT	CASSSKTGDNSPLHF
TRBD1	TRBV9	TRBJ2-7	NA	TGTGCCAGCAGCCCCTCAACCGGGACAGTCTACGAGCAGTACTTC	CASSPSTGTVYEQYF
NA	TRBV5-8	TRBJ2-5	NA	TGTGCCAGCAGCTTGTCAGAGACCCAGTACTTC	CASSLSETQYF
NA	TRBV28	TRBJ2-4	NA	TGTGCTATCCCCCGGGGAGATCTAGCCAAAAACATTCAGTACTTC	CAIPRGDLAKNIQYF
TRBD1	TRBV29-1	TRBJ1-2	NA	TGCAGCACTCACAGGGAGGGGGCTCTCTATGGCTACACCTTC	CSTHREGALYGYTF
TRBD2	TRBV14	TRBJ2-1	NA	TGTGCCAGCAGCCTCGTCGGAGGTCAGCGGGAGTCGTTGAATGAGCAGTTCTTC	CASSLVGGQRESLNEQFF
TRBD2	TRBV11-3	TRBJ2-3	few	TGTGCCAGCAGCGCCGGGACTAGCGGGAGGGCCGACACAGATACGCAGTATTTT	CASSAGTSGRADTDTQYF
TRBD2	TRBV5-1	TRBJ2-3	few	TGCGCCAGCAGCTTGGGGGGACTAGCGGCCACAGATACGCAGTATTTT	CASSLGGLAATDTQYF
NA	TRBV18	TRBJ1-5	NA	TGTGCCAGCTCACCCCGCGACTTGAATCAGCCCCAGCATTTT	CASSPRDLNQPQHF
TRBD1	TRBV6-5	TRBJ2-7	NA	TGTGCCAGCAGACGGACAGGGCGCGAGCAGTACTTC	CASRRTGREQYF
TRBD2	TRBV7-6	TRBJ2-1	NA	TGTGCCAGCAGCTTAGGGACTAGCGGGAGTTCCGGTGAGCAGTTCTTC	CASSLGTSGSSGEQFF
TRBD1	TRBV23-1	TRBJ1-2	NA	TGCGCCAGCACTGAGACAGGGGGCGGATATGGCTACACCTTC	CASTETGGGYGYTF
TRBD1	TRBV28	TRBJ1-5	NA	TGTGCCAGCGTAGGACAGGGGGCCCAGCCCCAGCATTTT	CASVGQGAQPQHF
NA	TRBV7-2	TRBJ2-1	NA	TGTGCCAGCAGCTTACAGATCTACAATGAGCAGTTCTTC	CASSLQIYNEQFF
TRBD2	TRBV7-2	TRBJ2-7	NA	TGTGCCAGCAGCTTAGGATTAGCGGGATACTCCTACGAGCAGTACTTC	CASSLGLAGYSYEQYF
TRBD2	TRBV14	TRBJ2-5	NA	TGTGCCAGCAGCCAAGGACTAGCGGGAGGGTACGTGCAGTACTTC	CASSQGLAGGYVQYF
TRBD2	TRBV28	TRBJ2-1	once	TGTGCCAGCAGTTCCCGGGAGGGCAATGAGCAGTTCTTC	CASSSREGNEQFF
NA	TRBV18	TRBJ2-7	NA	TGTGCCAGCTCGCCTAATCCCAGCGGCGAGCAGTACTTC	CASSPNPSGEQYF